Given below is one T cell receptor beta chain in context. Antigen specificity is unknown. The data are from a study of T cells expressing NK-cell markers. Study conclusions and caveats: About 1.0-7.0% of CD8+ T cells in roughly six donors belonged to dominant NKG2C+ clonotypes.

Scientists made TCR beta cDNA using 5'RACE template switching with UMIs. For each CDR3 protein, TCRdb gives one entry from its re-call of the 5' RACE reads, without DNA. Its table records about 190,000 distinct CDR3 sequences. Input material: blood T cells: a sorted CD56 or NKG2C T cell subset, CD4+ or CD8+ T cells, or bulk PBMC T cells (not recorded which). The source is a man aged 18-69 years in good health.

The CDR3 sequence: CASSSTGASYEQYF. The rearrangement uses TRBV11-3 and TRBJ2-7. The CDR3 has 14 amino acids. Germline CDR1 is SGHNT and CDR2 is YENEEA.